This T cell receptor beta chain appears in the sequencing data of a study of T-cell reconstitution after alpha-beta-depleted transplantation in children (dated by TCRdb to the mid-2010s). Study-wide context: Using TCR repertoire profiling, the study quantitatively followed how T-cell immune reconstitution unfolded in children after TCRalphabeta/CD19-depleted allogeneic hematopoietic cell transplantation.

What the treatment or condition label conveys for this sample: allogeneic hematopoietic cell transplantation with graft depleted of TCRalphabeta T cells and CD19 B cells. TCRalphabeta/CD19-depleted allogeneic hematopoietic cell grafts were given to the transplant recipients, all of whom were children. Study-wide findings and limitations: The frequencies of hyperexpanded clones fell over the following months, and after one year, T-cell counts and TCRbeta diversity were mostly attributed to newly produced T cells. Apparently early alphabetaT-cell count recovery about two months after transplant reportedly relied on only several hundred rapidly expanded clones derived from non-depleted graft cells. In some patients, the high TCRbeta diversity seen at day 60 was put down to recipient T cells and intrathymic progenitors that had survived conditioning.

The CDR3 sequence holds 13 residues, the cysteine and phenylalanine included. Only the CDR3 region is kept as DNA, spanning 39 bases read in frame from base 1. Deletion took 3 bases off V and 10 bases off J, with a span of 13 bases between the germline ends. As encoded in the germline V gene, CDR1 is MDHEN while CDR2 is SYDVKM. Library preparation employed PCR. TCRdb names Illumina HiSeq 2500 as the instrument used. TCR library preparation used molecular barcoding, with unique molecular identifiers applied to normalize quantification of the TCRbeta repertoire. Starting from the raw public reads, TCRdb applied fastp trimming at Q25, assembled clones with MiXCR and retained in-frame beta chains. Under each unique CDR3 protein, matching rows form one entry showing the most common genes and DNA. In this sample the table shows around 490,000 distinct CDR3 sequences, more than 9.5% of which occur a single time. Jointly, the top ten make up 14% of the sample.

This clonotype appeared a few times. The antigen this receptor binds is unknown. The sample holds no much larger clone one base away, and base qualities are not on file. This chain joins TRBV28 to TRBJ2-1, with TRBD1 perhaps the D gene, on 6 matching bases. The specimen was PBMCs, mostly from graft donor cells, collected 180 days after TCRalphabeta/CD19-depleted stem cell transplant. The sequence was obtained from a female patient aged 2-9 years who had a stem cell transplant for aplastic anemia, so the T cells may come from the graft donor. The CDR3 reads as follows: CASSFSSGVEQFF. The nucleotide sequence reads as follows: TGTGCCAGCAGTTTCTCCTCAGGGGTCGAGCAGTTCTTC.